This entry describes one T cell receptor (beta chain). Its specificity is not known. This sample is part of a study of OX40 agonist ivuxolimab in advanced cancers. Broader study findings: Averaged across samples, CD8+ T cells carried more expanded clones than CD4+ did.

This CDR3 has 15 amino acids. The V gene end was trimmed by 3 bases and the J gene end by 4 bases; junction bases not matched to a gene: 3. The germline V gene encodes CDR1 SGHTA and CDR2 FQGTGA. Sequencing used immunoSEQ multiplex PCR; TCRdb keeps in-frame clones, though not all of them. The table shows some 87,000 clones, with around nine tenths occurring only once. Sequenced here: CD4+ or CD8+ T cells sorted from blood, sampled in a trial of the OX40 agonist ivuxolimab. This clonotype was obtained from an adult with an advanced solid tumor such as melanoma, head and neck, liver or kidney cancer. This chain uses TRBV7-3 with TRBJ2-3; TRBD2 matches at 11 bases. In nucleotides, the CDR3 is TGTGCCAGCAGCTTGCTAGCGGGGGGCGCAGATACGCAGTATTTT. It codes for CASSLLAGGADTQYF.